Each of the 21 T cell receptor beta chains below was sequenced from the same sample in a study of shared clonotypes between healthy human individuals. Naive CD8 cells were CD45RO-negative, positively selected for CCR7, excluding terminally differentiated effector memory CD45RA+ cells. The assay was immunoSEQ multiplex PCR, and TCRdb's table has in-frame clones only and misses some. The top ten clones hold under 2% of a sample with around 1,900,000 clones, 85% to 95% of them seen once. The sample consisted of naive CD8+ T cells from PBMCs. The receptors shown here come from a young man in good health. Some clones in this sample may be carry-over from other donors' samples.

The V gene is TRBV9, the J gene TRBJ1-2; D gene unclear. V was trimmed by 3 bases and J by 2 bases, leaving 11 bases between them. The germline gives CDR1 SGDLS, CDR2 YYNGEE. The CDR3 is 14 amino acids. The CDR3 here is CASSDGSLNYGYTF. The CDR3 DNA is TGTGCCAGCAGCGACGGCAGCCTCAACTATGGCTACACCTTC.

This clone was counted between two and nine times. This chain joins TRBV14 and TRBJ2-7; the D gene could be TRBD1 or TRBD2 (5 bases each). V was cut by 3 bases and J by 5 bases, with 17 bases left in between. Per the germline V gene, CDR1 is SGHDN and CDR2 is FVKESK. The CDR3 contains 15 residues. Written as DNA, the CDR3 is TGTGCCAGCAGCCACCGGGCCCTAGGGGACGACGAGCAGTACTTC. Encoded protein: CASSHRALGDDEQYF.

This chain joins TRBV4-2 and TRBJ2-7, with TRBD2 matching 11 bases. V lost 0 bases, J lost 3 bases, and 7 bases stayed unmatched. The germline gives CDR1 LGHNA, CDR2 YNFKEQ. The CDR3 extends over 17 amino acids. The CDR3 nucleotides are TGTGCCAGCAGCCAAGAATCTGTAGCGGGAGGGAACTACGAGCAGTACTTC. It is translated as CASSQESVAGGNYEQYF.

The genes are TRBV11-2 and TRBJ2-7; 10 bases line up with TRBD2. This CDR3 is built from 14 residues. V lost 5 bases, J lost 3 bases, and 4 bases stayed unmatched. Germline V gene data show CDR1 as SGHAT and CDR2 as FQNNGV. CDR3 sequence (DNA): TGTGCCAGCAGCCCTAGCGGGAGTGTCTACGAGCAGTACTTC. The encoded protein is CASSPSGSVYEQYF.

The chain has TRBV5-1 and TRBJ2-1; 10 nucleotides match TRBD2. The CDR3 covers 15 residues. The ends lost 0 bases at V and 5 bases at J; junction bases unmatched: 2. CDR1 and CDR2 (germline): SGHRS, YFSETQ. The DNA of the CDR3 is TGCGCCAGCAGCTTGGGAGCGGGAGGGGACAATGAGCAGTTCTTC. This gives the protein CASSLGAGGDNEQFF.

Here the CDR3 reads CASSLAGGISYEQYF. Written as DNA, the CDR3 is TGTGCCAGCAGTTTAGCCGGCGGCATCTCCTACGAGCAGTACTTC. The genes are TRBV28 and TRBJ2-7, with unresolved D. The CDR3 is 15 residues long. Germline V gene lookup returns CDR1 MDHEN and CDR2 SYDVKM. Trimming left V 2 bases short and J 0 bases short, with 11 bases between.

The chain links TRBV2 to TRBJ1-4; D unresolved. The V end was cut by 6 bases, the J end by 0 bases, with 11 bases between. The length of the CDR3 is 15 residues. Germline V CDR1 and CDR2: SNHLY, FYNNEI. The CDR3 sequence is CASRSEVSTNEKLFF. The CDR3, as DNA: TGTGCCAGCAGATCGGAGGTTTCAACTAATGAAAAACTGTTTTTT.

This rearrangement joins TRBV28 to TRBJ2-7; TRBD1 matches at 7 bases. CDR1 is MDHEN and CDR2 is SYDVKM in the germline V gene. V lost 6 bases to trimming and J lost 3 bases; unmatched junction nucleotides: 14. The CDR3 consists of 16 residues. CDR3 amino acids: CASRSATRTGGYEQYF. In DNA form, the CDR3 reads TGTGCCAGCAGGTCTGCTACAAGGACAGGAGGCTACGAGCAGTACTTC. The full variable domain, its missing parts supplied by reference TRBV28 and TRBJ2-7, is DVKVTQSSRYLVKRTGEKVFLECVQDMDHENMFWYRQDPGLGLRLIYFSYDVKMKEKGDIPEGYSVSREKKERFSLILESASTNQTSMYLCASRSATRTGGYEQYFGPGTRLTVT.

This clone has only a few counts. This chain uses TRBV29-1 with TRBJ2-7; 8 bases agree with TRBD2. The ends lost 4 bases at V and 5 bases at J; junction bases unmatched: 7. This CDR3 has 13 residues. Germline V lookup: CDR1 SQVTM, CDR2 ANQGSEA. The CDR3: CSVAGGRKHEQYF. CDR3 nucleotides: TGCAGCGTTGCGGGCGGGAGGAAGCACGAGCAGTACTTC.

The table lists this clone with a count of one. The chain joins TRBV19 to TRBJ2-7; 9 bases fit TRBD1. Germline V CDR1 and CDR2: LNHDA, SQIVND (reference sequence). The CDR3 has 15 amino acids. J was trimmed by 0 bases and V by 5 bases; bases with no gene match: 5. The CDR3 here is CASSWGQGGSYEQYF. In nucleotides, the CDR3 is TGTGCCAGTAGTTGGGGACAGGGAGGCTCCTACGAGCAGTACTTC.

J is TRBJ2-1 and V is TRBV19; D might be TRBD2 (5 bases). There are 16 residues in the CDR3. V lost 2 bases and J lost 5, with 16 bases in between. The germline CDR1 and CDR2 sequences are LNHDA and SQIVND (reference sequence). The CDR3 region is CASSIFLADGDNEQFF. As DNA, the CDR3 is TGTGCCAGTAGTATATTCCTGGCAGACGGGGACAATGAGCAGTTCTTC.

Details on this clone: Within the sample, other DNA sequences also encode this same CDR3. The rearrangement uses TRBV20-1 and TRBJ2-1; no clear D gene. V dropped 6 bases and J dropped 7 bases, with 4 bases sitting between them. The CDR3 covers 9 residues. Germline values: CDR1 DFQATT, CDR2 SNEGSKA (reference sequence). CDR3 in amino acids: CSARNEQFF. DNA of the CDR3: TGCAGTGCCCGTAATGAGCAGTTCTTC.

J is TRBJ2-7 and V is TRBV4-1; 8 bases agree with TRBD1. This CDR3 region has 13 residues. Germline-derived CDR1 and CDR2 are MGHRA and YSYEKL. The trim removed 6 bases at V and 5 bases at J, leaving 6 bases unmatched. The CDR3 sequence: CASRDQGANEQYF. In DNA form, the CDR3 reads TGCGCCAGCAGGGACCAGGGGGCCAACGAGCAGTACTTC.

The chain joins TRBV5-1 to TRBJ1-1; TRBD1 might be the D (5 bases). V lost 0 bases, J lost 5 bases, and 14 bases lay in between. The V gene's germline CDR1 is SGHRS and CDR2 YFSETQ. The CDR3 is 15 residues long. CDR3 DNA sequence: TGCGCCAGCAGCTTGGGGCTCGGGGGTAAGACTGAAGCTTTCTTT. This encodes CASSLGLGGKTEAFF. Based on the CDR3 plus reference TRBV5-1 and TRBJ1-1, the full variable domain is KAGVTQTPRYLIKTRGQQVTLSCSPISGHRSVSWYQQTPGQGLQFLFEYFSETQRNKGNFPGRFSGRQFSNSRSEMNVSTLELGDSALYLCASSLGLGGKTEAFFGQGTRLTVV.

V is TRBV28 and J is TRBJ2-5; maybe TRBD2 (5 bases). CDR3 length: 14 residues. Trimming left V 5 bases short and J 2 bases short, with 12 bases between. CDR1 and CDR2 (germline): MDHEN, SYDVKM. CDR3 in amino acids: CASSVGAVQETQYF. CDR3 sequence (DNA): TGTGCCAGCAGTGTGGGAGCGGTTCAAGAGACCCAGTACTTC.

For this clone: The sample contains more than one DNA sequence encoding this CDR3. J is TRBJ1-2 and V is TRBV5-6; 8 bases match TRBD1. The V gene's germline CDR1 is SGHDT and CDR2 YYEEEE. This CDR3 comprises 12 residues. The trim removed 2 bases at V and 8 bases at J, leaving 2 bases unmatched. The CDR3: CASSLGTGGYTF. The CDR3 DNA sequence: TGTGCCAGCAGCTTAGGGACAGGAGGCTACACCTTC.

The chain carries TRBV11-3 and TRBJ2-1; 12 bases map to TRBD2. This CDR3 contains 16 residues. CDR1 and CDR2 from the germline V gene are SGHNT and YENEEA. With 5 bases clipped from V and 5 bases from J, the junction kept 7 bases outside the gene matches. The CDR3 loop is CASSPRTSGTNNEQFF. CDR3 DNA: TGTGCCAGCAGCCCCAGGACTAGCGGGACCAACAATGAGCAGTTCTTC.

The chain employs TRBV7-9 and TRBJ2-7; D gene unclear. Trimming took off 4 bases at V and 0 bases at J, with 10 bases between the two ends. This CDR3 has 14 amino acids. Germline assignment: CDR1 SEHNR and CDR2 FQNEAQ (reference sequence). The CDR3 reads CASSSALNSYEQYF. In DNA form, the CDR3 reads TGTGCCAGCAGCTCGGCGTTGAACTCCTACGAGCAGTACTTC. Looking up the rest from reference TRBV7-9 and TRBJ2-7 gives the full variable domain: DTGVSQNPRHKITKRGQNVTFRCDPISEHNRLYWYRQTLGQGPEFLTYFQNEAQLEKSRLLSDRFSAERPKGSFSTLEIQRTEQGDSAMYLCASSSALNSYEQYFGPGTRLTVT.

V gene TRBV28 combines with J gene TRBJ1-2, with D possibly matching TRBD1 (6 bases). Trimming took 2 bases from V and 8 from J, leaving 12 bases between them. The CDR3 consists of 13 residues. Germline CDR1 MDHEN, CDR2 SYDVKM. CDR3 sequence: CASSLDDRNGYTF. CDR3 DNA sequence: TGTGCCAGCAGTTTAGACGACAGGAACGGCTACACCTTC.

This chain links TRBV28 with TRBJ1-1; D gene unclear. CDR3 length equals 14 residues. Germline CDR1 MDHEN, CDR2 SYDVKM. Trimming shortened V by 6 bases and J by 5 bases, and 16 bases separated the two germline ends. The CDR3 protein is CASSPEAYFTEAFF. The DNA of the CDR3 is TGTGCCAGCAGCCCCGAAGCGTATTTTACTGAAGCTTTCTTT. Full variable domain (rest looked up from reference TRBV28 and TRBJ1-1): DVKVTQSSRYLVKRTGEKVFLECVQDMDHENMFWYRQDPGLGLRLIYFSYDVKMKEKGDIPEGYSVSREKKERFSLILESASTNQTSMYLCASSPEAYFTEAFFGQGTRLTVV.

The CDR3 bases are TGTGCCAGCAGCAGCGAGCGGGAGCAGTACTTC. Amino acids: CASSSEREQYF. The V and J genes are TRBV7-9 and TRBJ2-7, with a weak D call TRBD2 (5 bases). Germline V gives CDR1 SEHNR, CDR2 FQNEAQ (reference sequence). V lost 5 bases and J 7 bases, leaving 9 bases between the germline ends. The CDR3 has 11 amino acids.